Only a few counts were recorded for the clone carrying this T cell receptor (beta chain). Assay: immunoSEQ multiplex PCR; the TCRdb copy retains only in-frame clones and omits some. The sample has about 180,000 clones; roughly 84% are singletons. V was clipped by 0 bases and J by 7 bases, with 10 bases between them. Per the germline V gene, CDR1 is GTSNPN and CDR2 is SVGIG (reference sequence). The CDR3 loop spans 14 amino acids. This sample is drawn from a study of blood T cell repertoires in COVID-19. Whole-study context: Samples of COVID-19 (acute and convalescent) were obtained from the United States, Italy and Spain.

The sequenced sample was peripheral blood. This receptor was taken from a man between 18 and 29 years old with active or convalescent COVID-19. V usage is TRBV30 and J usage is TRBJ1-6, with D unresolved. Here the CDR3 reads CAWSVGESNSPLHF. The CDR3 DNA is TGTGCCTGGAGTGTCGGGGAATCGAATTCACCCCTCCACTTT.